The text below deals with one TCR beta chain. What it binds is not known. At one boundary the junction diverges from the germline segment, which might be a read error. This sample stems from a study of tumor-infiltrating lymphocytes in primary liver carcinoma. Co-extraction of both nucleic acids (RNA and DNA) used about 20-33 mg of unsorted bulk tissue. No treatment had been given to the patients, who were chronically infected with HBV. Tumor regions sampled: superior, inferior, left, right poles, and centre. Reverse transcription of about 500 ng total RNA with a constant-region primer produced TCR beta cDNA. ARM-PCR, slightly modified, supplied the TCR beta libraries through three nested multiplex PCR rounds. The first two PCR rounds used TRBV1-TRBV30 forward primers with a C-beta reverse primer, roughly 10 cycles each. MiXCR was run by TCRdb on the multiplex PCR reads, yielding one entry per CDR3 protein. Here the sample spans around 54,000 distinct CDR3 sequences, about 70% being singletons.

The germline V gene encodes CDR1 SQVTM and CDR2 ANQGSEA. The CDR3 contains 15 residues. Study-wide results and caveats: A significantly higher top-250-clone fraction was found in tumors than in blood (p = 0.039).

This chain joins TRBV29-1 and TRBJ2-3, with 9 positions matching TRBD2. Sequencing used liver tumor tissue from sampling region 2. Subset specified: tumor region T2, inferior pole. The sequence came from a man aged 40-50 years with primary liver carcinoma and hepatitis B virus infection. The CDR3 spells CSVGPAGGHTNTKYF. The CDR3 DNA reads TGCAGCGTTGGGCCCGCGGGGGGGCATACAAATACGAAGTATTTT.